This TCR beta chain is drawn from a study of blood T cell repertoires in COVID-19. The CDR3 loop spans 18 amino acids. Trimming cost V 4 bases and J 4 bases; bases outside gene matches: 18. Per the germline V gene, CDR1 is SGDLS and CDR2 is YYNGEE. Cohorts were assigned according to the clinical history that participants reported. Per the authors' pipeline: Researchers report that nucleated cell counts were estimated from reference gene primer amplification. The protocol was immunoSEQ multiplex PCR, while the TCRdb copy is restricted to in-frame clones and leaves out a portion. V, J and clone size derive from that table, while D and trimming were established from the DNA sequence. This table holds about 270,000 clones, around 85% found once.

The gene calls are TRBV9 and TRBJ1-1, with 8 bases aligning to TRBD1. The source of this sequence is a woman between 50 and 59 years old with acute COVID-19. Sequencing used PBMCs or T cells enriched from blood (not recorded which). CDR3 DNA sequence: TGTGCCAGCAGCCCAGACCTACTTGGACAGGGCGGAGGCACTGAAGCTTTCTTT. Protein sequence: CASSPDLLGQGGGTEAFF.